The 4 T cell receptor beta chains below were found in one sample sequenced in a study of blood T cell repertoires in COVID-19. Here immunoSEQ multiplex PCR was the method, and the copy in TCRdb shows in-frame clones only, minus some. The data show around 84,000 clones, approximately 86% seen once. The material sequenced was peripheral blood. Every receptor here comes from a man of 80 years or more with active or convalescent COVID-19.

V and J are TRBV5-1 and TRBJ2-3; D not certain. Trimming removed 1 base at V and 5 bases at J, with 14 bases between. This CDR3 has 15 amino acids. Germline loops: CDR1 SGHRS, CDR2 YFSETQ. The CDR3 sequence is CASSLRQEGGDTQYF. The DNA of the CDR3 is TGCGCCAGCAGCTTGAGGCAGGAAGGTGGAGATACGCAGTATTTT.

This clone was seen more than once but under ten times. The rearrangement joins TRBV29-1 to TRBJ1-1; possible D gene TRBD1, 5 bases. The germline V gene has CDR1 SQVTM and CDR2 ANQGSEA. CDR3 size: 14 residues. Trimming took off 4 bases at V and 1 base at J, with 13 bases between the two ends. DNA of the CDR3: TGCAGCGTTGTTCAAAGCCAGGGGAACACTGAAGCTTTCTTT. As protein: CSVVQSQGNTEAFF.

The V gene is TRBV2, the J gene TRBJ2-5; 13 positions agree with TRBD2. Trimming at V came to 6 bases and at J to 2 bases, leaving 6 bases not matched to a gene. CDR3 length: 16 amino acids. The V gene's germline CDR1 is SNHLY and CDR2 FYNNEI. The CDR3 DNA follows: TGTGCCAGCAGGAGAACTAGCGGGGGGGGTCAAGAGACCCAGTACTTC. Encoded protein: CASRRTSGGGQETQYF. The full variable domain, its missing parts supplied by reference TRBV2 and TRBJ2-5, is EPEVTQTPSHQVTQMGQEVILRCVPISNHLYFYWYRQILGQKVEFLVSFYNNEISEKSEIFDDQFSVERPDGSNFTLKIRSTKLEDSAMYFCASRRTSGGGQETQYFGPGTRLLVL.

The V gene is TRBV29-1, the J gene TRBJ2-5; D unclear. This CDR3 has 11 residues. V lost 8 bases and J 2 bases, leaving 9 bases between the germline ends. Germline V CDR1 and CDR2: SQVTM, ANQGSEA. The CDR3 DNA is TGCAGCACCGTAGAACAAGAGACCCAGTACTTC. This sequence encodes CSTVEQETQYF.